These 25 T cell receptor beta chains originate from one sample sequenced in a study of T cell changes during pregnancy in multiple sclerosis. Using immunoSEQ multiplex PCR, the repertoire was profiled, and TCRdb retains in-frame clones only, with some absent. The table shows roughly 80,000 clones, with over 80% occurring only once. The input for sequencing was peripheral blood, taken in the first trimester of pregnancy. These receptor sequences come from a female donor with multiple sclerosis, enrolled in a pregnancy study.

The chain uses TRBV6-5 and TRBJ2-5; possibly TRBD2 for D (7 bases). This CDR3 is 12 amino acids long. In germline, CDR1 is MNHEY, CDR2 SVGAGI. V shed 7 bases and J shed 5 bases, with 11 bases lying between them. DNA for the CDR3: TGTGCCAGCACCAAGGGGGGGGAGACCCAGTACTTC. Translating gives CASTKGGETQYF.

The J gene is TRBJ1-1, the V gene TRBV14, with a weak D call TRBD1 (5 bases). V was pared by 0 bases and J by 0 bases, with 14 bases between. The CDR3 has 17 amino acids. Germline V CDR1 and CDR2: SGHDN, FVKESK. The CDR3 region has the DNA TGTGCCAGCAGCCAAGATCAGGGCCAGCTAATGAACACTGAAGCTTTCTTT. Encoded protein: CASSQDQGQLMNTEAFF. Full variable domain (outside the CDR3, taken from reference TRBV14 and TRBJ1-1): EAGVTQFPSHSVIEKGQTVTLRCDPISGHDNLYWYRRVMGKEIKFLLHFVKESKQDESGMPNNRFLAERTGGTYSTLKVQPAELEDSGVYFCASSQDQGQLMNTEAFFGQGTRLTVV.

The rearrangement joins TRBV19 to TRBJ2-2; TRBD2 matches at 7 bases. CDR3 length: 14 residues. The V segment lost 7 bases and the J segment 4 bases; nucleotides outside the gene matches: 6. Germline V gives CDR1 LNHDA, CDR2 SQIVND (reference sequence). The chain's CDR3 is CASKKSGGTGELFF. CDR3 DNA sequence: TGTGCCAGTAAAAAATCGGGGGGCACCGGGGAGCTGTTTTTT.

The chain's CDR3 is CASSWNGQASLEAFF. As DNA, the CDR3 is TGTGCCAGCAGTTGGAACGGACAGGCTTCCCTTGAAGCTTTCTTT. This sequence joins TRBV6-5 and TRBJ1-1, with TRBD1 matching 7 bases. V was clipped by 4 bases and J by 7 bases; unmatched bases: 12. The CDR3 has 15 amino acids. CDR1 is MNHEY and CDR2 is SVGAGI in the germline V gene.

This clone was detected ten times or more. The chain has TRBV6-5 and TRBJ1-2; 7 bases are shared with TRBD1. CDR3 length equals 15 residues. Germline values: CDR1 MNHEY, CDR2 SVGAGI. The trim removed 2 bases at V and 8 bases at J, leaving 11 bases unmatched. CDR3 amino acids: CASSYQPTGMHGYTF. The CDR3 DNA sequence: TGTGCCAGCAGTTACCAACCGACAGGGATGCACGGCTACACCTTC.

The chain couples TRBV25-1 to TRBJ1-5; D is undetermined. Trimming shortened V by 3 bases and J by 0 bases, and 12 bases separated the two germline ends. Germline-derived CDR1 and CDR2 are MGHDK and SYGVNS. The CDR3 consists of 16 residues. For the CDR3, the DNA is TGTGCCAGCAGTGAGGAGGCGGTTTATAGCAATCAGCCCCAGCATTTT. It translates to CASSEEAVYSNQPQHF.

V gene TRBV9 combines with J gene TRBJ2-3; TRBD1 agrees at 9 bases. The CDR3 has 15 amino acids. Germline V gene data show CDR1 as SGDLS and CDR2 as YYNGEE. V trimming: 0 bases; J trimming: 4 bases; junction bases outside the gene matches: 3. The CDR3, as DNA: TGTGCCAGCAGCGTAGTGGGACAGGGTGCAGATACGCAGTATTTT. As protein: CASSVVGQGADTQYF.

CDR3 amino acids: CASSPTTPTSNQPQHF. The CDR3, as DNA: TGTGCCAGCTCACCGACGACCCCGACAAGCAATCAGCCCCAGCATTTT. The chain uses TRBV18 and TRBJ1-5, with D unresolved. The CDR3 totals 16 residues. V was pared by 3 bases and J by 1 base, with 13 bases between. Germline V gene lookup returns CDR1 KGHSH and CDR2 LQKENI.

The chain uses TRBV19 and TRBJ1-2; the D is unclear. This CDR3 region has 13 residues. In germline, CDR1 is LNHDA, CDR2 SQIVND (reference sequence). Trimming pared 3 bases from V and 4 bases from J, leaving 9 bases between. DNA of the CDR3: TGTGCCAGTAGTATCAGAGAGGGCTATGGCTACACCTTC. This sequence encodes CASSIREGYGYTF.

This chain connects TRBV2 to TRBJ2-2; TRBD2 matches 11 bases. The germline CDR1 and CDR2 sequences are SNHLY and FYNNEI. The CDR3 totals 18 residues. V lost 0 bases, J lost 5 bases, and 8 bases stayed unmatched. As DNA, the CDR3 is TGTGCCAGCAGTGAAGCTGGGTCTAGCGGGAGGAAAACCGGGGAGCTGTTTTTT. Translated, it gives CASSEAGSSGRKTGELFF.

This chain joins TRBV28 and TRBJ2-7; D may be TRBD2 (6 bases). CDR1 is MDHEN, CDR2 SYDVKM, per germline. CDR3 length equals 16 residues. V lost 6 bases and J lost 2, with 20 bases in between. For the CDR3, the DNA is TGTGCCAGCAGCCCATACTCCGGACTATCCACCTACGAGCAGTACTTC. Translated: CASSPYSGLSTYEQYF.

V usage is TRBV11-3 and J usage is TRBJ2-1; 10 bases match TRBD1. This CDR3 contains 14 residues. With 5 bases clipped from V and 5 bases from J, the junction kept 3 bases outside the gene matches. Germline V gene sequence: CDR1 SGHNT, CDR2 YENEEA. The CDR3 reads CASSRQGANNEQFF. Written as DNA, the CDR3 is TGTGCCAGCAGCCGACAGGGGGCAAACAATGAGCAGTTCTTC.

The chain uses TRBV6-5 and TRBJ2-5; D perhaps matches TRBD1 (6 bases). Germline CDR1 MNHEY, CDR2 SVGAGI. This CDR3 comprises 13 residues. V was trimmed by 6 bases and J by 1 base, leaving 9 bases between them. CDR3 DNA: TGTGCCAGCAGGCAGGGGACCCAAGAGACCCAGTACTTC. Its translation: CASRQGTQETQYF.

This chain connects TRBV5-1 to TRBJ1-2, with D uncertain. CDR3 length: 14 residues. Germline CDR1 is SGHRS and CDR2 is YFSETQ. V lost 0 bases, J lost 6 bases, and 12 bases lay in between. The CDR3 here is CASSLDQVKNGYTF. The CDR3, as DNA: TGCGCCAGCAGCTTGGACCAGGTCAAAAATGGCTACACCTTC.

In DNA form, the CDR3 reads TGTGCCAGCAGTTTAGCGGGGGGGCCCTCTAGCACAGATACGCAGTATTTT. It translates to CASSLAGGPSSTDTQYF. V usage is TRBV27 and J usage is TRBJ2-3; 9 bases map to TRBD2. J was trimmed by 0 bases and V by 2 bases; bases with no gene match: 6. This CDR3 spans 17 amino acids. The germline V gene has CDR1 MNHEY and CDR2 SMNVEV (reference sequence).

The chain's CDR3 is CATGRGNEQYF. The CDR3 nucleotides read TGTGCCACGGGGCGGGGTAACGAGCAGTACTTC. The rearrangement uses TRBV9 and TRBJ2-7; D perhaps matches TRBD2 (6 bases). Germline-derived CDR1 and CDR2 are SGDLS and YYNGEE. V dropped 9 bases and J dropped 5 bases, with 12 bases sitting between them. The CDR3 is made up of 11 amino acids.

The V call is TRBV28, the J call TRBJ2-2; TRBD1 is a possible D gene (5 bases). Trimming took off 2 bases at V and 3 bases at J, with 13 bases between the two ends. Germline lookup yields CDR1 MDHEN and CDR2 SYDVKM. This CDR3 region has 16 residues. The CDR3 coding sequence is TGTGCCAGCAGTTTAAAAGGGGCAAAGGACACCGGGGAGCTGTTTTTT. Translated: CASSLKGAKDTGELFF.

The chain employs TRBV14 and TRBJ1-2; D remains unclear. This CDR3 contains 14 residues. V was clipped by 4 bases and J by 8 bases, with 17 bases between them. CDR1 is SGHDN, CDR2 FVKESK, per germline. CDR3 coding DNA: TGTGCCAGCAGCCTCTGGGAGGACCTGGGAGGCTACACCTTC. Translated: CASSLWEDLGGYTF.

For the CDR3, the DNA is TGTGCCAGCAGTGCGCGGGGCATACCGAACACTGAAGCTTTCTTT. Residues: CASSARGIPNTEAFF. The chain uses TRBV27 and TRBJ1-1, with a tentative D call TRBD1 (5 bases). The germline gives CDR1 MNHEY, CDR2 SMNVEV (reference sequence). V was shortened by 5 bases and J by 1 base, with 14 bases between the two germline ends. This CDR3 region has 15 residues.

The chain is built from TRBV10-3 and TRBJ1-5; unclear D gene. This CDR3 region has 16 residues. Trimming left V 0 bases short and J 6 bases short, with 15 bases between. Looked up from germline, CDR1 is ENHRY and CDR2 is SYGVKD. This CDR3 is CAISESPSRSGQPQHF. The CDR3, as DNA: TGTGCCATCAGTGAGTCCCCCTCTAGGTCGGGTCAGCCCCAGCATTTT.

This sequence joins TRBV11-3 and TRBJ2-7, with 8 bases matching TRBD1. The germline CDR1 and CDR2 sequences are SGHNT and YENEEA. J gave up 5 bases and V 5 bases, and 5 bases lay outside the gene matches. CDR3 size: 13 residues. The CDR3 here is CASSPTGVDEQYF. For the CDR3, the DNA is TGTGCCAGCAGCCCGACAGGGGTGGACGAGCAGTACTTC.

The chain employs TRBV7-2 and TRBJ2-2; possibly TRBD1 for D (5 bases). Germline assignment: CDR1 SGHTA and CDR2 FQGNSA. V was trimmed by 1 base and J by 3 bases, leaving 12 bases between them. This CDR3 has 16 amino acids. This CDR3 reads CASSLVGRGDTGELFF. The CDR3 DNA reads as TGTGCCAGCAGCTTAGTAGGAAGGGGCGACACCGGGGAGCTGTTTTTT.

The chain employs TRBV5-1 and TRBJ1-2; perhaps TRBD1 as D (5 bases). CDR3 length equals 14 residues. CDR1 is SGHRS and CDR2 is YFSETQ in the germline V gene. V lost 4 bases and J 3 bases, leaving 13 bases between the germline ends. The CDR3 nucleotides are TGCGCCAGCAGCCCTCGACAGCCGTACTATGGCTACACCTTC. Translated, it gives CASSPRQPYYGYTF.

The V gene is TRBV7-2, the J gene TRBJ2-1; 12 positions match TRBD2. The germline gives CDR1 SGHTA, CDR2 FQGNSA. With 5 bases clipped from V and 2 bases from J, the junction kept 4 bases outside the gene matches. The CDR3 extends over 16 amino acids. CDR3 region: CASSPPSGRAYNEQFF. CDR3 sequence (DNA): TGTGCCAGCAGCCCTCCTAGCGGGAGGGCCTACAATGAGCAGTTCTTC.

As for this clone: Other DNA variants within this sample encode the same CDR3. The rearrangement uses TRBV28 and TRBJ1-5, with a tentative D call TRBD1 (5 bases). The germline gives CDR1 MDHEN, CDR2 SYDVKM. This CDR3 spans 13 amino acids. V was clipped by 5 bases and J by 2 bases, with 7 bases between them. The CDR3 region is CASSETGNQPQHF. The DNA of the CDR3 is TGTGCCAGCAGTGAGACAGGCAATCAGCCCCAGCATTTT. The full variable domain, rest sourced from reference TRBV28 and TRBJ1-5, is DVKVTQSSRYLVKRTGEKVFLECVQDMDHENMFWYRQDPGLGLRLIYFSYDVKMKEKGDIPEGYSVSREKKERFSLILESASTNQTSMYLCASSETGNQPQHFGDGTRLSIL.